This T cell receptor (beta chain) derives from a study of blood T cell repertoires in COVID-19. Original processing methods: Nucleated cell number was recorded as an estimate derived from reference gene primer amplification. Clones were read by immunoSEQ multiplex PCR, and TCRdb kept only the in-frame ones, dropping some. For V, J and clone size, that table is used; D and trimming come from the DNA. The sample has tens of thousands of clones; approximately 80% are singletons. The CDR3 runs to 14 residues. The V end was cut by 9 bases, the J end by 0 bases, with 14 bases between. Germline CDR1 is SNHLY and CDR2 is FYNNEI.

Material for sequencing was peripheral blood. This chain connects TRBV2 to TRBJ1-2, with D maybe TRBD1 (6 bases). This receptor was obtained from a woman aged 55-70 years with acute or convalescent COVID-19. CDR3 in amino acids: CARGVTGPNYGYTF. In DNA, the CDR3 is TGTGCCAGGGGGGTGACAGGTCCTAACTATGGCTACACCTTC.